This TCR beta chain was recovered during a study of beta chain features in type 1 diabetes. As for the study in general: Comparable age, gender and cell yields were observed in patients relative to healthy donors. Taken together, all samples contributed nearly 110 million examined sorted cells. Study-wide results and limits: Compared to healthy donors, patients appeared to have naive, central memory and Treg TCRB repertoires that were more alike.

With regard to this clone: Its antigen is not known.

Of the isolated RNA, all was reverse transcribed, and so the sequenced material was expressed TCRB transcripts. An average of about 3.57 million reads was obtained for naive, central memory and regulatory T cell samples. The assay was immunoSEQ multiplex PCR, and TCRdb's table has in-frame clones only and misses some. The sample shows some 220,000 clones, roughly 10% of them seen only once. The germline gives CDR1 GTSNPN, CDR2 SVGIG (reference sequence). The V end was cut by 3 bases, the J end by 7 bases, with 21 bases between. The CDR3 length is 15 residues. Sequenced material: central memory CD4+ T cells from blood. The source is a man aged 18 to 29 in good health. The V and J genes are TRBV30 and TRBJ1-1, with D possibly TRBD1 on 6 matching bases. This chain's CDR3 is CAWSKVGGDTIEAFF. The CDR3 DNA is TGTGCCTGGAGCAAGGTAGGGGGGGACACGATTGAAGCTTTCTTT.